The source of this T cell receptor beta chain is a study of blood T cells in healthy people across ages. Regarding the study as a whole: Leaving the PBMCs unsorted stopped any conclusive comparison of naive versus antigen-experienced cells. Both higher diversity and more naive CD4+ cells marked long-lived donors when set against aged donors.

Remarks on this clonotype: Its antigen is as yet unknown.

Sample-barcoded 5' priming and a J-beta primer mix drove a second PCR of roughly 7 to 11 cycles. TCRdb re-analysed the 5' RACE reads in MiXCR, keeping a single row per CDR3 protein. The sample includes 540,000 or so distinct CDR3 sequences, approximately 25% of them seen just once. This CDR3 is 13 amino acids long. Germline loops: CDR1 SNHLY, CDR2 FYNNEI. After removal of 6 bases from V and 14 bases from J, the junction contained 10 bases not matched to a gene. The same sample was also used in a study of T cells of mothers and their children.

The rearrangement uses TRBV2 and TRBJ1-3; 10 bases align to TRBD1. Sequenced: blood. The clonotype comes from a boy aged 10-17 years in good health. The chain's CDR3 is CASSRTGGEQLYF. In nucleotides, the CDR3 is TGTGCCAGCAGCCGGACAGGGGGGGAGCAGCTATATTTT.